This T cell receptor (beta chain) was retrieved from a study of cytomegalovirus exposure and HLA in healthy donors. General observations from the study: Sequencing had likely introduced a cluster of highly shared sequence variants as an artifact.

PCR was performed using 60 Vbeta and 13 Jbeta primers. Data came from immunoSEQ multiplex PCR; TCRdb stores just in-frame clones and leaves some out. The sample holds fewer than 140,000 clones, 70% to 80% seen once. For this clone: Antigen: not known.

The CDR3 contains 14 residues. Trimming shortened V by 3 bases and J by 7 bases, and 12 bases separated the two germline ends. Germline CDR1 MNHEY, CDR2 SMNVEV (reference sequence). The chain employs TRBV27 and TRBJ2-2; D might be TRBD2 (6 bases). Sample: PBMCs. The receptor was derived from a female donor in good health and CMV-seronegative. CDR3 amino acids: CASSLREGNGELFF. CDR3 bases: TGTGCCAGCAGTTTGCGGGAAGGCAACGGGGAGCTGTTTTTT.